Reported below is one TCR beta chain. Its matching antigen is unknown. The CDR3 runs to 14 residues. The germline V gene has CDR1 LGHDT and CDR2 YNNKEL (reference sequence). V was clipped by 4 bases and J by 0 bases, with 10 bases between them. The data belong to a study of T cell responses to AZD1222 COVID-19 vaccine. As for the study in general: Pooling was applied to second doses at about 4 or about 12 weeks. Study-level findings and limits: Close to half of all spike-specific TCRs reportedly target regions of the variants that are unmutated. Clonal diversity may have been underestimated, and the donors were mostly white British, with more females than males. Just six AZD1222 recipients tested seropositive at baseline.

TCRdb's copy holds only in-frame clones and misses some; the assay was immunoSEQ multiplex PCR. The sample records more than 150,000 clones, roughly 94% being singletons. The V gene is TRBV3-1 (or the pseudogene TRBV3-2), the J gene TRBJ2-7; D is unresolved. This TCR derives from an adult in good health. Specimen: peripheral blood, collected on day 0 of AZD1222 vaccination. The CDR3 coding sequence is TGTGCCAGCAGCCTTGAAGTCTCCTCCTACGAGCAGTACTTC. Protein product: CASSLEVSSYEQYF.